Below, 7 T cell receptor beta chains from the same sample are listed, as sequenced in a study of blood T cell repertoires in COVID-19. The data were produced by immunoSEQ multiplex PCR, yet TCRdb's version contains in-frame clones alone and is incomplete. The table includes 150,000 or so clones, roughly four fifths detected once. Sequencing used peripheral blood. The receptors come from a woman aged 55-70 years with COVID-19, enrolled during active disease.

This rearrangement joins TRBV7-8 to TRBJ2-3; D remains unclear. CDR1 is SGHVS, CDR2 FQNEAQ, per germline. The CDR3 is made up of 11 amino acids. Trimming shortened V by 6 bases and J by 6 bases, and 7 bases separated the two germline ends. The CDR3 bases are TGTGCCAGCAGTTTCAGGGATACGCAGTATTTT. It is translated as CASSFRDTQYF.

This rearrangement joins TRBV11-1 to TRBJ1-5; D is possibly TRBD1 (5 bases). Germline lookup yields CDR1 SGHAT and CDR2 FQDESV (reference sequence). The V gene lost 1 base and the J gene lost 7 bases, with 8 bases spanning the gap. This CDR3 contains 13 residues. In nucleotides, the CDR3 is TGTGCCAGCAGCTTAGGGGGGGGGCAGCCCCAGCATTTT. Translated, it gives CASSLGGGQPQHF.

CDR3 region: CASKPGQLNEKLFF. The CDR3 coding sequence is TGTGCCAGTAAACCGGGACAGCTTAATGAAAAACTGTTTTTT. The V gene is TRBV19, the J gene TRBJ1-4; 7 bases line up with TRBD1. The V gene's germline CDR1 is LNHDA and CDR2 SQIVND (reference sequence). CDR3 size: 14 residues. V shed 7 bases, J shed 4 bases, and the junction held 6 bases outside the gene matches.

The V gene is TRBV5-1, the J gene TRBJ1-6; D may be TRBD1 (5 bases). V was cut by 0 bases and J by 7 bases, with 11 bases left in between. CDR1 and CDR2 (germline): SGHRS, YFSETQ. This CDR3 is built from 15 residues. The CDR3 sequence is CASSLATDTNSPLHF. The CDR3 DNA is TGCGCCAGCAGCTTGGCGACGGACACCAATTCACCCCTCCACTTT.

The gene calls are TRBV5-1 and TRBJ1-1, with 9 positions matching TRBD1. Germline values: CDR1 SGHRS, CDR2 YFSETQ. This CDR3 region has 15 residues. V gave up 4 bases and J gave up 10 bases; unmatched junction bases: 14. The CDR3 coding sequence is TGCGCCAGCAGCGTTTACGGGACAGGGTGGGTCGGAGCTTTCTTT. It encodes CASSVYGTGWVGAFF.

The chain employs TRBV4-1 and TRBJ2-3; 9 positions agree with TRBD2. The CDR3 spans 16 residues. V was clipped by 4 bases and J by 6 bases; unmatched bases: 11. Germline V gives CDR1 MGHRA, CDR2 YSYEKL. The CDR3 nucleotides are TGCGCCAGCAGCCCGTTAGCGGGGGCCGCGAGTGATACGCAGTATTTT. This gives the protein CASSPLAGAASDTQYF.

For the CDR3, the DNA is TGTGCCAGTAGTAACCTAGCGGGAGGGCCAGATACGCAGTATTTT. Its protein product is CASSNLAGGPDTQYF. V gene TRBV19 combines with J gene TRBJ2-3; 12 nucleotides match TRBD2. With V trimmed by 4 bases and J by 4 bases, 3 bases remained unmatched. The CDR3 length is 15 residues. Germline V gives CDR1 LNHDA, CDR2 SQIVND (reference sequence).